In this sample, the clone carrying this TCR beta chain turned up a few times. The antigen remains undetermined. The authors used template switching to add a universal primer site and gave cDNA unique molecular identifiers. TCRdb reprocessed the 5' RACE reads with MiXCR, giving one entry per CDR3 protein. The sample carries over 250,000 distinct CDR3 sequences, 9.5% recorded once. The V end was cut by 1 base, the J end by 4 bases, with 11 bases between. The CDR3 runs 15 residues. The germline V gene has CDR1 LNHNV and CDR2 YYDKDF (reference sequence). This record comes from a study of identical twins. The study, taken as a whole, reports: Sharing of beta out-of-frame sequences by twins showed a weaker excess.

The same data also went into a second study, on yellow fever vaccine responses in identical twins.

This clonotype was obtained from a woman aged 18-30 years in good health. Sequencing input: CD8+ T cells sorted from blood. The chain couples TRBV15 to TRBJ2-1; maybe TRBD2 (6 bases). Written as DNA, the CDR3 is TGTGCCACCAGCAGAGGGGAGGAGGGGTACAATGAGCAGTTCTTC. Its translation is CATSRGEEGYNEQFF.